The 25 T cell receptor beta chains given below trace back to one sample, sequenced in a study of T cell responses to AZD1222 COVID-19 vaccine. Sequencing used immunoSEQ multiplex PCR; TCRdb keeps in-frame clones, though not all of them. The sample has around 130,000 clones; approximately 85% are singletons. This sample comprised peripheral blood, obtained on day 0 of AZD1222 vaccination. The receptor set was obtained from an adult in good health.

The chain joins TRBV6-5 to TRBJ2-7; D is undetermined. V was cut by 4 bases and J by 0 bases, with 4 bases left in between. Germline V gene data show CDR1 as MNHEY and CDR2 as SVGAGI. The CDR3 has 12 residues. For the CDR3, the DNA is TGTGCCAGCAGTTCTTCCTCCTACGAGCAGTACTTC. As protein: CASSSSSYEQYF.

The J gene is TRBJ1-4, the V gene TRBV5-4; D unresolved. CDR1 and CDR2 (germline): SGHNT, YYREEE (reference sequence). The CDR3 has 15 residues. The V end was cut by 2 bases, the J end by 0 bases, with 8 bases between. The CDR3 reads CASSFGVPTNEKLFF. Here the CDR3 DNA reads TGTGCCAGCAGCTTCGGAGTTCCAACTAATGAAAAACTGTTTTTT.

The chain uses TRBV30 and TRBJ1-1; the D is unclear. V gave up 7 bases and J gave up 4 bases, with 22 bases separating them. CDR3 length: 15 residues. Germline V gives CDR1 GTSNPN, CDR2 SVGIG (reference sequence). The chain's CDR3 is CAFPRGADVGTEAFF. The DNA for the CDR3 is TGTGCCTTCCCCCGGGGAGCCGACGTGGGCACTGAAGCTTTCTTT. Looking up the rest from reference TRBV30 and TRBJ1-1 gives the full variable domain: SQTIHQWPATLVQPVGSPLSLECTVEGTSNPNLYWYRQAAGRGLQLLFYSVGIGQISSEVPQNLSASRPQDRQFILSSKKLLLSDSGFYLCAFPRGADVGTEAFFGQGTRLTVV.

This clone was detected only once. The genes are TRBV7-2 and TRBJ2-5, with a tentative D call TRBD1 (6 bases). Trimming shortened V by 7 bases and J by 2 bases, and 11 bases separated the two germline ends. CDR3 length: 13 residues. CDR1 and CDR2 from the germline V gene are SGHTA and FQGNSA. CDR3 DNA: TGTGCCAGCAACTTGAGGGGGCAAGAGACCCAGTACTTC. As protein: CASNLRGQETQYF.

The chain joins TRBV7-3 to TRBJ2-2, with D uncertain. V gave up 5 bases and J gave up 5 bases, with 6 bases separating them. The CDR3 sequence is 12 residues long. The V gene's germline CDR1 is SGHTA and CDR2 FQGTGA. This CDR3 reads CASSPQTGELFF. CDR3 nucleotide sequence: TGTGCCAGCAGCCCCCAGACCGGGGAGCTGTTTTTT.

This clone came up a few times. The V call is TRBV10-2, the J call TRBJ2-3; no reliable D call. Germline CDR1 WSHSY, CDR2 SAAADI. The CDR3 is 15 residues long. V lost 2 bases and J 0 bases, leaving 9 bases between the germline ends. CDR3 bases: TGCGCCAGCAGTGAGATTGGTAGCAGCACAGATACGCAGTATTTT. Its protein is CASSEIGSSTDTQYF.

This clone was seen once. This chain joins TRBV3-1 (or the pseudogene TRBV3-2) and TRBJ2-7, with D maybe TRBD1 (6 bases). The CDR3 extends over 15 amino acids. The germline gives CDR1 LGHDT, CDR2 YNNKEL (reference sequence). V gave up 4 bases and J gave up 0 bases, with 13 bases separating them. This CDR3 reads CASSLQGLLSYEQYF. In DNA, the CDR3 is TGTGCCAGCAGCCTACAGGGTTTACTCTCCTACGAGCAGTACTTC.

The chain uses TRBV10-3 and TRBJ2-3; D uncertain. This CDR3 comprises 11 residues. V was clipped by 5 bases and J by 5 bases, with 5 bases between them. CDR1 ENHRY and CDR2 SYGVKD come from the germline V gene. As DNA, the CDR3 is TGTGCCATCAGTTGGAAAGATACGCAGTATTTT. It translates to CAISWKDTQYF.

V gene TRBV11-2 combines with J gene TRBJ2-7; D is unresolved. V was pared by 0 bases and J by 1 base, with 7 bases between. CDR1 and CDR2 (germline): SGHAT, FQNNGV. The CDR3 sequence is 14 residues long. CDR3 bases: TGTGCCAGCAGCTTAGAGGGCAGGTCCTACGAGCAGTACTTC. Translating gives CASSLEGRSYEQYF.

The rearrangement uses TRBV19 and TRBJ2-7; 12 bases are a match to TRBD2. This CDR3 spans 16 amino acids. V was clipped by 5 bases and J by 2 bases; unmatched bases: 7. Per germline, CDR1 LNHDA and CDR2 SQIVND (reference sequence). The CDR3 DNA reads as TGTGCCAGTAGTTGGACTAGCGGGGTCTCCACCTACGAGCAGTACTTC. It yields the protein CASSWTSGVSTYEQYF.

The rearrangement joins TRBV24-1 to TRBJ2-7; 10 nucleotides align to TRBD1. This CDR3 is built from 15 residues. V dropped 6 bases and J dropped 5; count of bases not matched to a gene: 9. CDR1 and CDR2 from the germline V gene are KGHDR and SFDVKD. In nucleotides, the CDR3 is TGTGCCACCAGTCGGACAGGGGGGACCCTAAACGAGCAGTACTTC. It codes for CATSRTGGTLNEQYF.

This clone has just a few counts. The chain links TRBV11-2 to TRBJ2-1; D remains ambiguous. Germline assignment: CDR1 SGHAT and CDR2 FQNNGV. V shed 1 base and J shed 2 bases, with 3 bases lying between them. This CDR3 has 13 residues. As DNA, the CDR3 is TGTGCCAGCAGCTTAGGCACCTACAATGAGCAGTTCTTC. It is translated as CASSLGTYNEQFF. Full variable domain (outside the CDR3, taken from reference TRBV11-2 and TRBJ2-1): EAGVAQSPRYKIIEKRQSVAFWCNPISGHATLYWYQQILGQGPKLLIQFQNNGVVDDSQLPKDRFSAERLKGVDSTLKIQPAKLEDSAVYLCASSLGTYNEQFFGPGTRLTVL.

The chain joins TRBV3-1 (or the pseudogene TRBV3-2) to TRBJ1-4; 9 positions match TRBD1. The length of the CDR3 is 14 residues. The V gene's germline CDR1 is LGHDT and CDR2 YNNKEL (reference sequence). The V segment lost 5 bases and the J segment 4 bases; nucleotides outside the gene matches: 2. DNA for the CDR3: TGTGCCAGCAGCGACAGGGGGTATAATGAAAAACTGTTTTTT. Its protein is CASSDRGYNEKLFF.

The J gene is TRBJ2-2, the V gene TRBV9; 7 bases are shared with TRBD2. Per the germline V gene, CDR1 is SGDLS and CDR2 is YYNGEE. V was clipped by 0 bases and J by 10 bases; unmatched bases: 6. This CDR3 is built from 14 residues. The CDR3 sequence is CASSVVSGNVELFF. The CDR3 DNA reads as TGTGCCAGCAGCGTAGTAAGCGGGAACGTGGAGCTGTTTTTT.

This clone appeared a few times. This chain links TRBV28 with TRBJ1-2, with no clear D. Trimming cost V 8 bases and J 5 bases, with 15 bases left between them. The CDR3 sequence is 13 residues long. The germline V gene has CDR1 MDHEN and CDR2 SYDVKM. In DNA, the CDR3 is TGTGCCAGCGTAGGGCTTCTGGGGTATGGCTACACCTTC. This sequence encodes CASVGLLGYGYTF.

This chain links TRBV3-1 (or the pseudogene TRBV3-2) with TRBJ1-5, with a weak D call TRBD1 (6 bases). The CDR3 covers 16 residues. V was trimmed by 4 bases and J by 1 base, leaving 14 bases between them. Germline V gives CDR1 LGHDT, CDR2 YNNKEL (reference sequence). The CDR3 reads CASSLHKGGSNQPQHF. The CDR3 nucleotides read TGTGCCAGCAGCCTACATAAGGGGGGAAGCAATCAGCCCCAGCATTTT.

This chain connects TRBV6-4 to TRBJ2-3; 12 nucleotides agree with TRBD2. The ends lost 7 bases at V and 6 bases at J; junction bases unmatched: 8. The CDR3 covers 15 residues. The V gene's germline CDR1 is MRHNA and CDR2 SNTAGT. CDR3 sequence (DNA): TGTGCCAGCAAAAGGACTAGCGGGGAAGGGGATACGCAGTATTTT. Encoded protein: CASKRTSGEGDTQYF.

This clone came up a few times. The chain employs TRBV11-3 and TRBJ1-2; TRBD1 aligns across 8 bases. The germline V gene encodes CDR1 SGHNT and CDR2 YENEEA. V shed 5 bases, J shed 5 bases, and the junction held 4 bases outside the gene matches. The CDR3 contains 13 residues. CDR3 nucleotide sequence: TGTGCCAGCAGCCTAACAGGGGGGTATGGCTACACCTTC. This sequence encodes CASSLTGGYGYTF.

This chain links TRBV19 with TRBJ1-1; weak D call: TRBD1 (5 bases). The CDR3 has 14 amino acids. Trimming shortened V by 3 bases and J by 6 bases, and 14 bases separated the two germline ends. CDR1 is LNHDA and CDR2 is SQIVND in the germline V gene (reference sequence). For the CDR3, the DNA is TGTGCCAGTAGTATTAGGGGTAGTTCCCCTGAAGCTTTCTTT. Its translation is CASSIRGSSPEAFF.

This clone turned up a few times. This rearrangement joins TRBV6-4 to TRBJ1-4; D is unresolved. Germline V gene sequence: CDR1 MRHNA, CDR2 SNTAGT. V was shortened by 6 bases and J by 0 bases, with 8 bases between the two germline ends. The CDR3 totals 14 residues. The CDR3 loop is CASSGRATNEKLFF. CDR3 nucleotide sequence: TGTGCCAGCAGCGGACGGGCAACTAATGAAAAACTGTTTTTT.

The CDR3 loop reads CASSPFDRSNQPQHF. The CDR3 DNA reads TGTGCCAGCAGCCCCTTTGACAGGAGCAATCAGCCCCAGCATTTT. J is TRBJ1-5 and V is TRBV5-5; D may be TRBD1 (6 bases). V lost 4 bases and J lost 1, with 12 bases in between. The CDR3 totals 15 residues. CDR1 is SGHKS and CDR2 is YYEKEE in the germline V gene (reference sequence).

The CDR3 loop reads CASSQVRSNYGYTF. The CDR3 DNA reads TGTGCCAGCAGCCAGGTTAGATCTAACTATGGCTACACCTTC. The genes are TRBV14 and TRBJ1-2; D ambiguous. The CDR3 runs to 14 residues. Trimming left V 3 bases short and J 0 bases short, with 8 bases between. In germline, CDR1 is SGHDN, CDR2 FVKESK. Full variable domain (rest looked up from reference TRBV14 and TRBJ1-2): EAGVTQFPSHSVIEKGQTVTLRCDPISGHDNLYWYRRVMGKEIKFLLHFVKESKQDESGMPNNRFLAERTGGTYSTLKVQPAELEDSGVYFCASSQVRSNYGYTFGSGTRLTVV.

The CDR3 region has the DNA TGTGCTAGTGGTTTGGCCCGGGACAGGGGGGAGCTGTTTTTT. It encodes CASGLARDRGELFF. The chain has TRBV12-5 and TRBJ2-2; 8 bases are shared with TRBD1. The CDR3 runs to 14 residues. Trimming at V came to 1 base and at J to 8 bases, leaving 3 bases not matched to a gene. CDR1 and CDR2 from the germline V gene are LGHNT and FRNRAP.

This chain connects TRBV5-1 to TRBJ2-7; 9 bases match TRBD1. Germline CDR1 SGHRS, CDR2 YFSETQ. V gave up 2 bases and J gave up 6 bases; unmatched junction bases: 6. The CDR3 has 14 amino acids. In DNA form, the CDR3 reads TGCGCCAGCAGCTTTCTACAGGGGGCGGGCGAGCAGTACTTC. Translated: CASSFLQGAGEQYF.

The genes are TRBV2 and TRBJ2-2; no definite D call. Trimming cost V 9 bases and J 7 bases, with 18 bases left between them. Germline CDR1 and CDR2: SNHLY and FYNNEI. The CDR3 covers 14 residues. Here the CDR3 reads CASEIRAPNGELFF. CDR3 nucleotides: TGTGCCAGTGAGATCCGGGCTCCGAACGGGGAGCTGTTTTTT.